This T cell receptor (beta chain) was identified during a study of cytomegalovirus exposure and HLA in healthy donors. Primers: 60 Vbeta forward and 13 Jbeta reverse. Produced via immunoSEQ multiplex PCR; TCRdb's table is partial and in-frame only. The table lists around 200,000 clones, 70% to 85% of them singletons, with 0.55% to 0.7% in the top ten. The V segment lost 8 bases and the J segment 5 bases; nucleotides outside the gene matches: 7. The CDR3 consists of 15 residues. Per the germline V gene, CDR1 is MRHNA and CDR2 is SNTAGT. Comments on this clone: Its specificity is not known.

Overall study results and limits: Most TCRs appeared rarely, but some public TCRs recurred in many donors. Altogether, 170 or so TCR beta chains were recorded as cytomegalovirus-associated. Roughly uniform sequencing depth across donors was assumed, possibly incorrectly.

This clonotype was obtained from a woman aged 35 to 49 in good health and CMV-seronegative. Sequencing used PBMCs. The V call is TRBV6-4, the J call TRBJ2-2; 11 bases fit TRBD2. The CDR3 nucleotides are TGTGCCAGCTCCTCTAGCGGGGGGCTGACCGGGGAGCTGTTTTTT. Translated: CASSSSGGLTGELFF.